The clone carrying this T cell receptor (beta chain) was found once. Antigen specificity is unknown. The sample comes from a study of cytomegalovirus exposure and HLA in healthy donors. Study-level findings and limits: Later analysis associated a missense DCLRE1C variant with TCR beta V- and J-gene trimming.

The CDR3 runs 14 residues. The V gene's germline CDR1 is MDHEN and CDR2 SYDVKM. The junction had 2 bases not matched to a gene; V was cut back by 0 bases and J by 6 bases. In the PCR, 60 Vbeta and 13 Jbeta primers were used. Repertoires were generated with immunoSEQ multiplex PCR, while TCRdb's copy carries only in-frame clones and drops some. The table records 150,000 to 200,000 clones, 65% to 90% of them present only once. The V and J genes are TRBV28 and TRBJ2-5; 9 nucleotides line up with TRBD1. The sequenced sample consisted of PBMCs. The TCR comes from a woman between 18 and 29 years old in good health and CMV-seronegative. DNA for the CDR3: TGTGCCAGCAGTTTATGGACAGGGGGGAAGACCCAGTACTTC. Its protein product is CASSLWTGGKTQYF.